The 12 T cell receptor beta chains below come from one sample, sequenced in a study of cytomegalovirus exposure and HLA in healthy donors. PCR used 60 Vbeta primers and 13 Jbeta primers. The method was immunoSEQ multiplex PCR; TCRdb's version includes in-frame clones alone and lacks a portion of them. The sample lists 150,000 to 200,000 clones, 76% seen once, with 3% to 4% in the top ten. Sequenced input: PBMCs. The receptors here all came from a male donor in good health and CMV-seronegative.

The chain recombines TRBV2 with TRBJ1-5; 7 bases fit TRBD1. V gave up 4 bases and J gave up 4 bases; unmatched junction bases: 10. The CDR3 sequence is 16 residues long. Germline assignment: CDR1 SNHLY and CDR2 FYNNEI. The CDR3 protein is CASSGAKDRVNQPQHF. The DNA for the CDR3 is TGTGCCAGCAGTGGGGCCAAAGACAGGGTGAATCAGCCCCAGCATTTT. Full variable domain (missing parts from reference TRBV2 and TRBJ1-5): EPEVTQTPSHQVTQMGQEVILRCVPISNHLYFYWYRQILGQKVEFLVSFYNNEISEKSEIFDDQFSVERPDGSNFTLKIRSTKLEDSAMYFCASSGAKDRVNQPQHFGDGTRLSIL.

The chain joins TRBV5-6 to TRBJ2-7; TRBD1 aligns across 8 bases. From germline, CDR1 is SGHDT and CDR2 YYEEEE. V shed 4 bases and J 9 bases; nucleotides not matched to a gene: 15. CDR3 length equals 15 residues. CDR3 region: CASSVDRAPYLRQYF. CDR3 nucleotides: TGTGCCAGCAGCGTGGACAGGGCGCCCTACCTGCGGCAGTACTTC.

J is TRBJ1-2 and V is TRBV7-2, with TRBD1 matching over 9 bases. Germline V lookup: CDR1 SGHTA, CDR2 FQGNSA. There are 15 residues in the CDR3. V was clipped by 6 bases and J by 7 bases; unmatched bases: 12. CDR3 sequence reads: CASRSEGTGQTGYTF. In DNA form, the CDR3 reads TGTGCCAGCAGATCGGAAGGGACAGGGCAAACTGGCTACACCTTC.

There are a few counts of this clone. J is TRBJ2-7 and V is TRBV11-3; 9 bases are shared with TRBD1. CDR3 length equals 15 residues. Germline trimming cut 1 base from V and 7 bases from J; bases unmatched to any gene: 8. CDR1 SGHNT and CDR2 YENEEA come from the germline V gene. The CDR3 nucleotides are TGTGCCAGCAGCTTAGGCGGACAGGGGACGGGGGAGCAGTACTTC. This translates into CASSLGGQGTGEQYF.

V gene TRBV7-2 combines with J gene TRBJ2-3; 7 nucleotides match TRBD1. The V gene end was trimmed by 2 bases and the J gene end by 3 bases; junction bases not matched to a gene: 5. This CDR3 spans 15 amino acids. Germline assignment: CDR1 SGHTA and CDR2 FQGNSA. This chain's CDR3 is CASSLRQGITDTQYF. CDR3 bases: TGTGCCAGCAGCTTACGACAGGGAATAACAGATACGCAGTATTTT.

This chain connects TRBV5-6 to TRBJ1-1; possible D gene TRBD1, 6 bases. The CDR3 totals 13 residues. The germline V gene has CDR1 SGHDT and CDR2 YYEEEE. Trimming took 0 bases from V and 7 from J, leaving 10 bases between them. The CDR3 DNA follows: TGTGCCAGCAGCTTGGCAGGGGTAGTTGAAGCTTTCTTT. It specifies CASSLAGVVEAFF. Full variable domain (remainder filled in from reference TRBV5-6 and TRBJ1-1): DAGVTQSPTHLIKTRGQQVTLRCSPKSGHDTVSWYQQALGQGPQFIFQYYEEEERQRGNFPDRFSGHQFPNYSSELNVNALLLGDSALYLCASSLAGVVEAFFGQGTRLTVV.

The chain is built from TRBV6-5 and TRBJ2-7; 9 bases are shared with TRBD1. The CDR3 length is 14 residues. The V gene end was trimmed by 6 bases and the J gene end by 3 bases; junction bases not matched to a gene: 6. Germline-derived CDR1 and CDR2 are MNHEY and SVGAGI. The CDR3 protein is CASSDADRGYEQYF. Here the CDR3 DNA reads TGTGCCAGCAGCGACGCGGACAGGGGCTACGAGCAGTACTTC.

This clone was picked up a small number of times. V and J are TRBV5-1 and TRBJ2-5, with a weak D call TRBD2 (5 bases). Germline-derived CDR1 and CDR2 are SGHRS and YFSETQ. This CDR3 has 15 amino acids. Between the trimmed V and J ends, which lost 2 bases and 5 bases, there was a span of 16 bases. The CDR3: CASSLGLDLVETQYF. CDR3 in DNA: TGCGCCAGCAGCTTAGGACTGGACTTGGTGGAGACCCAGTACTTC.

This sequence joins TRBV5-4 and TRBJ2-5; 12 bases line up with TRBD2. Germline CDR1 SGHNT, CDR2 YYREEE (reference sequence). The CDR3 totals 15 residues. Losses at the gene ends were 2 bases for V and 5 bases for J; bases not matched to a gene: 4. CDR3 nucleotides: TGTGCCAGCAGCTTTGGACTAGCGGGGCCCGAGACCCAGTACTTC. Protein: CASSFGLAGPETQYF.

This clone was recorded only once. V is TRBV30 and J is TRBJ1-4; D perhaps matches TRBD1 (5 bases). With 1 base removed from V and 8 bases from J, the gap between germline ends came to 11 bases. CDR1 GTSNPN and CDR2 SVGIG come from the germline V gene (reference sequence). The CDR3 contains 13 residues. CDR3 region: CAWSEGMREKLFF. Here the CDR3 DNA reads TGTGCCTGGAGTGAGGGGATGAGGGAAAAACTGTTTTTT. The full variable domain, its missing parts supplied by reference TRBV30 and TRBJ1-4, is SQTIHQWPATLVQPVGSPLSLECTVEGTSNPNLYWYRQAAGRGLQLLFYSVGIGQISSEVPQNLSASRPQDRQFILSSKKLLLSDSGFYLCAWSEGMREKLFFGSGTQLSVL.

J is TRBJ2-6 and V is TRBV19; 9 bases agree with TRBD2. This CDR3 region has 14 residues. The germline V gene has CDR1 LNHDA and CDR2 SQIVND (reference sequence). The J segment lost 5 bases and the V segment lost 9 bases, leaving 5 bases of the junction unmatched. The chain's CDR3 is CASGTSYWANVLTF. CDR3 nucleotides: TGTGCCAGCGGGACTAGCTACTGGGCCAACGTCCTGACTTTC.

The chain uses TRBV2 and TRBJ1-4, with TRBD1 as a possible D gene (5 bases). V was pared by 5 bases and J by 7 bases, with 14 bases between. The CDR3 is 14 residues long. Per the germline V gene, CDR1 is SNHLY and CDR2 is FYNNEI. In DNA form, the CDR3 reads TGTGCCAGCAGTCTCCAGGGAAGGAGTGAAAAACTGTTTTTT. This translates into CASSLQGRSEKLFF.